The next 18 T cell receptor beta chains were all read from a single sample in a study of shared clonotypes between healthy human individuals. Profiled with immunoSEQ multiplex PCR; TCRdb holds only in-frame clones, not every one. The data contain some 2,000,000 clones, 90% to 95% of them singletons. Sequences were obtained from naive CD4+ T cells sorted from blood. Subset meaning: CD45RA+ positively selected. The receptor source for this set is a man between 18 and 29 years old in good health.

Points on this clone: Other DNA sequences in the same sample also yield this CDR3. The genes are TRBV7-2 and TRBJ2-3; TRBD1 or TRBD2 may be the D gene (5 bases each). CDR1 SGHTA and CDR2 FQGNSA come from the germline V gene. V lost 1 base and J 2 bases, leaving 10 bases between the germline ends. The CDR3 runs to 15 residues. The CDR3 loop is CASSLDGTSTDTQYF. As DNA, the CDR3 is TGTGCCAGCAGCTTAGACGGGACCTCCACAGATACGCAGTATTTT.

CDR3 loop: CASSEVGGLNQPQHF. CDR3 nucleotide sequence: TGTGCCAGCAGTGAAGTCGGGGGGCTTAATCAGCCCCAGCATTTT. The rearrangement uses TRBV2 and TRBJ1-5; possible D gene TRBD1, 6 bases. The CDR3 runs 15 residues. Deletions cut 1 base from V and 4 bases from J, with 11 bases between. Germline CDR1 reads SNHLY; CDR2 reads FYNNEI.

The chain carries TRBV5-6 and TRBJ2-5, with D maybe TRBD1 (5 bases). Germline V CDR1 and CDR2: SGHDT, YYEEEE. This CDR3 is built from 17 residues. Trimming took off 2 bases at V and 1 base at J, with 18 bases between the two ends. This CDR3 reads CASSFLTGGALQETQYF. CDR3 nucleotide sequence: TGTGCCAGCAGCTTTCTCACCGGTGGGGCCCTCCAAGAGACCCAGTACTTC.

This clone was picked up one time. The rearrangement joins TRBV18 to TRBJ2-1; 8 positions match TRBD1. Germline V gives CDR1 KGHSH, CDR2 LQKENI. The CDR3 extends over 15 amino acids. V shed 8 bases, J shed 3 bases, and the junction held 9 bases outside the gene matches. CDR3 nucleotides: TGTGCCAGCAGTCCGGACAGGGTTGTCTACAATGAGCAGTTCTTC. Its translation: CASSPDRVVYNEQFF.

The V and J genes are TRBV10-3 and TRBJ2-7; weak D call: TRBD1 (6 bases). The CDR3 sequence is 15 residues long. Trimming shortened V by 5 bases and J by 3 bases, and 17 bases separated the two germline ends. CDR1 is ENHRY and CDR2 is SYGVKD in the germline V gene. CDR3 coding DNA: TGTGCCATCAGTAAAACAGGGAGTTTAGTCTACGAGCAGTACTTC. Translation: CAISKTGSLVYEQYF.

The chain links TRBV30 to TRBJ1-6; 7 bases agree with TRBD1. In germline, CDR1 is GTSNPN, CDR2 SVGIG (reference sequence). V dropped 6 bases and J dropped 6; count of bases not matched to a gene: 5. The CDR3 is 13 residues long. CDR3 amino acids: CACLQGLNSPLHF. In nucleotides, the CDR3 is TGTGCCTGTCTACAGGGGCTTAATTCACCCCTCCACTTT.

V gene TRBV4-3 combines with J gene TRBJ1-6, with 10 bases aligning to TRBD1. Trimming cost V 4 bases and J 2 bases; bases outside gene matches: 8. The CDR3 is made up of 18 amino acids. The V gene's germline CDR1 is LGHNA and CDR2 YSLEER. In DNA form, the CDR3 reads TGCGCCAGCAGCCGGACAGGGGGAGCTAACACCTATAATTCACCCCTCCACTTT. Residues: CASSRTGGANTYNSPLHF.

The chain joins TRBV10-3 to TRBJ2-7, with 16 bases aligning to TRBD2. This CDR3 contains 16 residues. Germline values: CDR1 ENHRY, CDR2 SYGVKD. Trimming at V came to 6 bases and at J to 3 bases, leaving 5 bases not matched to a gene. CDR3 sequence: CAISQGLAGGRYEQYF. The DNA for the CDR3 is TGTGCCATCAGCCAGGGACTAGCGGGAGGGCGCTACGAGCAGTACTTC.

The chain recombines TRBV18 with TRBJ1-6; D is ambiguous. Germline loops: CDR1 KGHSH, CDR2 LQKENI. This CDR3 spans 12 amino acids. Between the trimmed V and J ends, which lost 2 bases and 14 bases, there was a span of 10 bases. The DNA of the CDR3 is TGTGCCAGCTCACCAGGAAGTCGGGCCCTCCACTTT. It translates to CASSPGSRALHF. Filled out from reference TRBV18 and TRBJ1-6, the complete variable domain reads NAGVMQNPRHLVRRRGQEARLRCSPMKGHSHVYWYRQLPEEGLKFMVYLQKENIIDESGMPKERFSAEFPKEGPSILRIQQVVRGDSAAYFCASSPGSRALHFGNGTRLTVT.

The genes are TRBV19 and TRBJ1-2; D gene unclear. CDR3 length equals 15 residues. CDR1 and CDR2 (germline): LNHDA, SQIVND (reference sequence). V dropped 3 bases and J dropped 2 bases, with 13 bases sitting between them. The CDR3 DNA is TGTGCCAGTAGTATTATGGGAAAAGGAAACTATGGCTACACCTTC. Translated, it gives CASSIMGKGNYGYTF.

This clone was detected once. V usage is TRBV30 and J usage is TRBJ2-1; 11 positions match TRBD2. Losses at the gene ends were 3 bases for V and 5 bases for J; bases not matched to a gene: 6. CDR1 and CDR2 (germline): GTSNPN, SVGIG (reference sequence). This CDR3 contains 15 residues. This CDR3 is CAWRLTSGKNNEQFF. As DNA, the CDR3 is TGTGCCTGGAGGCTGACTAGCGGGAAGAACAATGAGCAGTTCTTC.

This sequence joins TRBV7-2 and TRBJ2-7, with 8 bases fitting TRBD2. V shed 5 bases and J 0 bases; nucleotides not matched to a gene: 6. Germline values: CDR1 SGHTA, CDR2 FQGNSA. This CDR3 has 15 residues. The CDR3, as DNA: TGTGCCAGCAGCCCGCGACTAGCGAGCTCCTACGAGCAGTACTTC. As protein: CASSPRLASSYEQYF.

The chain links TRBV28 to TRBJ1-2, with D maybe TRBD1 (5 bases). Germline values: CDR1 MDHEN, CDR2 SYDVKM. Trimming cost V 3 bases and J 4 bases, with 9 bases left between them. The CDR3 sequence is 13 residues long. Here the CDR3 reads CASSFEGIYGYTF. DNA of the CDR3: TGTGCCAGCAGTTTTGAGGGGATCTATGGCTACACCTTC.

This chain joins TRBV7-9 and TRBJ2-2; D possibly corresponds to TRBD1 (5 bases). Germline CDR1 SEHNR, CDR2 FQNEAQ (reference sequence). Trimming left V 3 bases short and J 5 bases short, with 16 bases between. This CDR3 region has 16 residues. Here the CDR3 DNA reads TGTGCCAGCAGCTTCCCGACAGCCCTCAGAACCGGGGAGCTGTTTTTT. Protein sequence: CASSFPTALRTGELFF. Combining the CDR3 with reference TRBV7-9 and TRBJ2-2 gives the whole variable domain DTGVSQNPRHKITKRGQNVTFRCDPISEHNRLYWYRQTLGQGPEFLTYFQNEAQLEKSRLLSDRFSAERPKGSFSTLEIQRTEQGDSAMYLCASSFPTALRTGELFFGEGSRLTVL.

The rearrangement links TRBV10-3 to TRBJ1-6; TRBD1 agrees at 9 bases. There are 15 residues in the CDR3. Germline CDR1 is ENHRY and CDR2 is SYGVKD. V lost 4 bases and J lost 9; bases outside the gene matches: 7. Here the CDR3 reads CAISAGTGLSSPLHF. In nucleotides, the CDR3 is TGTGCCATCAGTGCCGGGACAGGGTTAAGTTCACCCCTCCACTTT.

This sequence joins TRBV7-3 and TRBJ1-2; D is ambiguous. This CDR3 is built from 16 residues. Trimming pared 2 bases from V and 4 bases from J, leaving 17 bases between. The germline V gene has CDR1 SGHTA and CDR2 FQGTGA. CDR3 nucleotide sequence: TGTGCCAGCAGCTTACCCCCACAAAGGACTAGCTATGGCTACACCTTC. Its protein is CASSLPPQRTSYGYTF.

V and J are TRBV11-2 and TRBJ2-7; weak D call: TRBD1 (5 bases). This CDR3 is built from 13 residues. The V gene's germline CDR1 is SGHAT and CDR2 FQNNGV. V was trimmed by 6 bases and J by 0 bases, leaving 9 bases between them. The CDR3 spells CASSDSHSYEQYF. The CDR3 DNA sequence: TGTGCCAGCAGTGACAGTCACTCCTACGAGCAGTACTTC.

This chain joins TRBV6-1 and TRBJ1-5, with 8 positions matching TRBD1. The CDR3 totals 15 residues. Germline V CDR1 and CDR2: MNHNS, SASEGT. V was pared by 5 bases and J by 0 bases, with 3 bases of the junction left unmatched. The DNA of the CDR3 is TGTGCCAGCAGTACAGGGGGAGCTAGCAATCAGCCCCAGCATTTT. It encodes CASSTGGASNQPQHF.